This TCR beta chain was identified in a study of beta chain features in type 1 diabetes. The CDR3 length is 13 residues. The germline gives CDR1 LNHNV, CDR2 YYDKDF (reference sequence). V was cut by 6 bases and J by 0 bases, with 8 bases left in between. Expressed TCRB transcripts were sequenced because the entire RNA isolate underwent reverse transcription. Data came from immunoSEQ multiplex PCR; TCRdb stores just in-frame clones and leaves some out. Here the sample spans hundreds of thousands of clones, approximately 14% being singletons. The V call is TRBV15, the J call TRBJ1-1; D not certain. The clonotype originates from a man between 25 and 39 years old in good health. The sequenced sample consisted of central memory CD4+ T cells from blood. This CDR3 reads CATSKQLNTEAFF. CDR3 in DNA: TGTGCCACCAGTAAACAGCTGAACACTGAAGCTTTCTTT.